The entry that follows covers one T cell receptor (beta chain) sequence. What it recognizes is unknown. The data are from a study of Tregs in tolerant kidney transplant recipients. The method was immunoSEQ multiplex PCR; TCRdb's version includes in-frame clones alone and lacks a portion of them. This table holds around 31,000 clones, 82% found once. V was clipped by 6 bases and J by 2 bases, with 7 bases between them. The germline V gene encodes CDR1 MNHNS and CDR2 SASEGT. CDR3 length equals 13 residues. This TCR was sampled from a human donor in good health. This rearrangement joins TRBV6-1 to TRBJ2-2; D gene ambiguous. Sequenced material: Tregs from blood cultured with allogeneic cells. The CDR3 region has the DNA TGTGCCAGCAGGAGCTACAACACCGGGGAGCTGTTTTTT. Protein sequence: CASRSYNTGELFF.